This T cell receptor (beta chain) was retrieved from a study of cytomegalovirus exposure and HLA in healthy donors. Study overall: Across about 400 genotyped donors, approximately 81% landed in the Caucasian-associated ancestry cluster.

Findings and caveats of the study: Later analysis associated a missense DCLRE1C variant with TCR beta V- and J-gene trimming. Immune exposure was documented only through CMV serostatus. One cluster of highly shared sequence variants probably arose as a sequencing artifact.

This clone was seen a few times. Its matching antigen is unknown. The PCR ran on 60 Vbeta and 13 Jbeta primers. The protocol was immunoSEQ multiplex PCR, while the TCRdb copy is restricted to in-frame clones and leaves out a portion. This sample yields approximately 100,000 clones, of which about 81% are seen a single time; about 10% belongs to the top ten. The germline gives CDR1 MNHNY, CDR2 SVGAGI (reference sequence). CDR3 length: 13 amino acids. Trimming took off 4 bases at V and 4 bases at J, with 10 bases between the two ends. The rearrangement links TRBV6-6 to TRBJ1-2; TRBD1 might be the D (6 bases). The clonotype comes from a man in his forties or fifties in good health and CMV-seronegative. Specimen: PBMCs. CDR3 DNA sequence: TGTGCCAGCAGTTCTGGACAGATCTATGGCTACACCTTC. This codes for CASSSGQIYGYTF.